Listed here is a single TCR beta chain. Its antigen is still unknown. The data are from a study of shared clonotypes between healthy human individuals. CDR3 size: 19 residues. Germline V CDR1 and CDR2: WSHSY, SAAADI. After removal of 8 bases from V and 1 base from J, the junction contained 15 bases not matched to a gene. Naive CD8 cells lacked CD45RO, underwent positive selection for CCR7 and left out terminally differentiated effector memory CD45RA+ cells. The data were produced by immunoSEQ multiplex PCR, yet TCRdb's version contains in-frame clones alone and is incomplete. The table includes approximately 740,000 clones, 80% to 95% detected once. The study's findings and limits: Incomplete sequencing of sorted subsets was indicated by rarefaction despite large depth. The researchers took only blood, and tissue repertoires probably look different. As a rule, naive subsets had a larger estimated richness than memory subsets.

The rearrangement joins TRBV10-2 to TRBJ2-3; 13 bases are a match to TRBD2. Sequencing was done on a sample of naive CD8+ T cells sorted from blood. The TCR originated in a man under 40 in good health. The CDR3, as DNA: TGCGCCAGCCGTAAGGGAGGACTAGCGGGAGTTGTGGGCACAGATACGCAGTATTTT. It is translated as CASRKGGLAGVVGTDTQYF.